The 10 T cell receptor beta chains below all came from one sample that was sequenced in a study of blood T cell repertoires in COVID-19. Clones were sequenced by immunoSEQ multiplex PCR, and TCRdb holds only the in-frame ones, with some missing. This table has tens of thousands of clones, 85% to 90% appearing once. The specimen was peripheral blood. These receptors all stem from a man at least 80 years old with acute or convalescent COVID-19.

The rearrangement links TRBV11-2 to TRBJ2-5; weak D call: TRBD2 (6 bases). V lost 2 bases, J lost 5 bases, and 15 bases lay in between. This CDR3 is 15 amino acids long. The germline CDR1 and CDR2 sequences are SGHAT and FQNNGV. CDR3 sequence (DNA): TGTGCCAGCAGCTTAACCGGGACTTGGAGGGAGACCCAGTACTTC. Translation gives CASSLTGTWRETQYF.

The chain employs TRBV10-3 and TRBJ2-1; 12 bases are a match to TRBD2. Germline trimming cut 6 bases from V and 8 bases from J; bases unmatched to any gene: 8. The CDR3 covers 15 residues. The germline V gene has CDR1 ENHRY and CDR2 SYGVKD. CDR3 bases: TGTGCCATCAGCCAGCCTAGCGGGGGGGCGGATGAGCAGTTCTTC. Encoded protein: CAISQPSGGADEQFF.

This chain joins TRBV27 and TRBJ2-7; TRBD2 aligns across 11 bases. CDR1 MNHEY and CDR2 SMNVEV come from the germline V gene (reference sequence). This CDR3 region has 19 residues. Trimming at V came to 5 bases and at J to 2 bases, leaving 17 bases not matched to a gene. The CDR3 is CASSLTMGLAVSSAYEQYF. CDR3 bases: TGTGCCAGCAGTCTTACAATGGGACTAGCGGTCTCTTCGGCCTACGAGCAGTACTTC.

V usage is TRBV6-5 and J usage is TRBJ1-1; 7 nucleotides agree with TRBD1. CDR1 and CDR2 (germline): MNHEY, SVGAGI. This CDR3 comprises 15 residues. The V gene end was trimmed by 7 bases and the J gene end by 4 bases; junction bases not matched to a gene: 12. The CDR3 is CASTELQGRATEAFF. The CDR3 DNA reads as TGTGCCAGCACCGAGTTACAGGGGAGAGCCACTGAAGCTTTCTTT.

The chain recombines TRBV4-3 with TRBJ2-7, with D maybe TRBD1 (5 bases). This CDR3 contains 14 residues. CDR1 and CDR2 from the germline V gene are LGHNA and YSLEER. Trimming left V 0 bases short and J 7 bases short, with 13 bases between. The CDR3 coding sequence is TGCGCCAGCAGCCAAGATTTGTCACAGGCGGAGCAGTACTTC. It translates to CASSQDLSQAEQYF.

This chain joins TRBV30 and TRBJ2-3; 9 nucleotides match TRBD2. The J segment lost 2 bases and the V segment lost 2 bases, leaving 11 bases of the junction unmatched. This CDR3 region has 17 residues. Germline CDR1 GTSNPN, CDR2 SVGIG (reference sequence). Here the CDR3 reads CAWSKGGGVSYTDTQYF. CDR3 coding DNA: TGTGCCTGGAGTAAGGGCGGGGGGGTTTCTTACACAGATACGCAGTATTTT.

This clone appeared once. The V call is TRBV28, the J call TRBJ2-7; 7 nucleotides agree with TRBD2. J was trimmed by 1 base and V by 8 bases; bases with no gene match: 11. The CDR3 is 15 residues long. The germline CDR1 and CDR2 sequences are MDHEN and SYDVKM. CDR3 sequence reads: CASSLTPSGSYEQYF. The CDR3, as DNA: TGTGCCAGCTCCCTTACTCCTAGCGGTTCCTACGAGCAGTACTTC.

CDR3 amino acids: CASSLTYAGGLPYEQYF. DNA for the CDR3: TGTGCCAGCAGTTTGACTTATGCGGGGGGGCTCCCCTACGAGCAGTACTTC. The rearrangement links TRBV28 to TRBJ2-7; 9 positions match TRBD2. V dropped 3 bases and J dropped 2; count of bases not matched to a gene: 11. CDR3 length: 17 amino acids. The V gene's germline CDR1 is MDHEN and CDR2 SYDVKM.

The chain uses TRBV11-3 and TRBJ1-1; no clear D gene. V was pared by 4 bases and J by 2 bases, with 5 bases between. The CDR3 has 12 residues. CDR1 and CDR2 from the germline V gene are SGHNT and YENEEA. CDR3 sequence reads: CASSYSNTEAFF. CDR3 DNA sequence: TGTGCCAGCAGCTATAGTAACACTGAAGCTTTCTTT.

V usage is TRBV4-2 and J usage is TRBJ2-3, with a weak D call TRBD2 (6 bases). Germline V gives CDR1 LGHNA, CDR2 YNFKEQ. The CDR3 is 17 residues long. V lost 0 bases, J lost 4 bases, and 17 bases lay in between. The CDR3 DNA is TGTGCCAGCAGCCAAGATGGCGGGACCTCCGGCGCAGATACGCAGTATTTT. Translated: CASSQDGGTSGADTQYF.